This paragraph covers one T cell receptor (beta chain) sequence. This clonotype has only a few counts. Its recognized antigen is unknown. Base qualities were left out, and no much larger clone turns up one base away. The data belong to a study of T cells after yellow fever vaccination (dated by TCRdb to between 2019 and 2020). With respect to the entire study: Libraries from fractions with low cell numbers were prepared with the SMART-Seq v4 Ultra Low Input RNA kit. The cohort comprised two healthy male donors, one aged 18 to 30 and one aged 30 to 39 years. Blood was collected at multiple timepoints before and after primary and secondary immunization, and bulk PBMC replicates and cell subsets were isolated. To follow T-cell clones before and after both primary and booster YFV17D yellow fever vaccination, bulk TCR alpha and beta repertoires underwent longitudinal sequencing. The paper as a whole reports these results and caveats: Because only a couple of donors were included in the study, the extent to which the findings can be generalized is limited. Compared with the primary T-cell response, the secondary T-cell response was weaker but faster, peaking on day 5 rather than day 15. A small fraction of clonotypes showed up in both the CD4 and CD8 compartments, probably as a result of convergent recombination. Computational filtering was required because FACS-sorted repertoires could contain abundant contaminating clonotypes from the bulk population. After the booster, most clones that had expanded after primary vaccination were detected again (nearly 97% of CD4 and 70% to 90% of CD8), suggesting broad maintenance of memory.

Per the publication, the treatment or condition label means: live attenuated yellow fever vaccine strain. At every blood-draw timepoint, two biological replicates of bulk PBMCs were collected. A standard Ficoll-Paque protocol was used to isolate PBMCs from peripheral blood. TriZol was used to extract RNA from bulk PBMCs, from CD4 and CD8 fractions, and from dextramer-positive and dextramer-negative fractions. TCR cDNA was synthesized by 5'RACE template switching, through which a universal primer site and unique molecular identifiers were introduced. Priming of cDNA synthesis was performed from both the TCR alpha and TCR beta constant segments. Library amplification involved two PCR steps, and the second step added sample barcodes and sequencing adapters. Sequencing of libraries was done on Illumina HiSeq 2500 (2x100 bp) or NovaSeq (2x150 bp). Turning to the authors' computational methods: Reads were demultiplexed and collapsed into UMI consensus sequences with MIGEC, and V(D)J alignment was performed with MiXCR. Clonotypes responding to the vaccine were identified with edgeR on replicate PBMC samples, with the criteria of FDR below 0.01 and a log2 fold change above 5 up to day 15. Bulk clonotypes were assigned CD4 or CD8 identity according to which sequenced CD4 or CD8 repertoire held them at higher abundance. TCRdb applied fastp at Q25 and MiXCR to the public reads, then kept only in-frame beta chains. A single entry per CDR3 protein holds the most common genes and DNA from its merged rows. The V and J calls were determined by TCRdb, not by the authors. The table for this sample lists approximately 510,000 distinct CDR3 sequences; just over 20% of them were counted only once. The ten most abundant clones make up about 16% of the sample.

The sequenced sample was PBMCs, obtained roughly 20 days after the first yellow fever vaccination. The TCR was taken from a man aged 18 to 30 who received the YFV17D yellow fever vaccine.

DNA sequence: TGCAGTGCTACGGGACAGCCGAACACTGAAGCTTTCTTT. This encodes CSATGQPNTEAFF. This chain joins TRBV20-1 to TRBJ1-1; 7 central bases correspond to TRBD1. There are 13 amino acids in the CDR3, from cysteine to phenylalanine inclusive. The entry retains the CDR3 DNA only, 39 bases that are in frame from base 1. In the germline V gene (reference sequence), CDR1 corresponds to DFQATT and CDR2 to SNEGSKA. V and J are trimmed by 4 bases and 1 base, and the gene matches miss 3 bases of the junction.